The next 29 T cell receptor beta chains were all read from a single sample in a study of blood T cell repertoires in COVID-19 (dated by TCRdb to about 2020). The library was generated by the immunoSEQ multiplex PCR assay. Drawn from immuneACCESS, this table holds only the in-frame rearrangements with V and J called that TCRdb kept. Clones are partly lost; checked studies trace under half to an unresolved V gene and leave the rest unexplained. This sample comprises about 160,000 clones, around 83% of them detected only once. 1% to 1.2% of the sample is taken by the ten largest. The sequenced material came from peripheral blood. These receptors came from a man aged 35 to 55 with acute or convalescent COVID-19.

The gene calls are TRBV11-1 and TRBJ2-2, with D possibly being TRBD2 (6 bases). Germline V lookup: CDR1 SGHAT, CDR2 FQDESV (reference sequence). V was shortened by 5 bases and J by 4 bases, with 14 bases between the two germline ends. There are 15 residues in the CDR3. CDR3 sequence reads: CASSPPGSGTGELFF. The CDR3 DNA reads TGTGCCAGCAGCCCCCCGGGTAGCGGCACCGGGGAGCTGTTTTTT.

The genes are TRBV7-3 and TRBJ1-2; 8 positions agree with TRBD1. The trim removed 4 bases at V and 7 bases at J, leaving 2 bases unmatched. The germline CDR1 and CDR2 sequences are SGHTA and FQGTGA. CDR3 length equals 12 residues. The CDR3 reads CASSSGQGGYTF. The CDR3 DNA reads as TGTGCCAGCAGCTCCGGACAGGGTGGCTACACCTTC.

The chain uses TRBV12-3 or TRBV12-4 and TRBJ1-1; TRBD1 agrees at 7 bases. The CDR3 length is 12 residues. V gave up 5 bases and J gave up 7 bases; unmatched junction bases: 4. In DNA, the CDR3 is TGTGCCAGCAGTCCCAACAGGGGTGAAGCTTTCTTT. This gives the protein CASSPNRGEAFF.

CDR3 amino acids: CASSALPGQSPSGNTIYF. The CDR3 DNA follows: TGTGCCAGCAGCGCCCTCCCAGGACAGAGCCCCTCTGGAAACACCATATATTTT. The chain combines TRBV9 with TRBJ1-3; D is perhaps TRBD1 (6 bases). From germline, CDR1 is SGDLS and CDR2 YYNGEE. The CDR3 length is 18 residues. The V end lost 3 bases, the J end lost 0 bases, and 19 bases lay between the germline ends.

The chain recombines TRBV3-1 (or the pseudogene TRBV3-2) with TRBJ2-2, with 7 bases fitting TRBD1. The V and J ends lost 3 bases and 3 bases, in that order; junction bases with no gene match: 1. This CDR3 comprises 14 residues. CDR1 is LGHDT, CDR2 YNNKEL, per germline (reference sequence). In DNA, the CDR3 is TGTGCCAGCAGCCAGGGACAGTACACCGGGGAGCTGTTTTTT. Translated: CASSQGQYTGELFF.

This chain uses TRBV9 with TRBJ2-2; TRBD2 agrees at 8 bases. Germline V gene lookup returns CDR1 SGDLS and CDR2 YYNGEE. The CDR3 covers 16 residues. V dropped 4 bases and J dropped 4; count of bases not matched to a gene: 9. CDR3 loop: CASSPHGGASTGELFF. CDR3 in DNA: TGTGCCAGCAGCCCCCACGGGGGGGCCTCCACCGGGGAGCTGTTTTTT.

The chain is built from TRBV30 and TRBJ1-6; 7 nucleotides line up with TRBD1. The ends lost 0 bases at V and 8 bases at J; junction bases unmatched: 7. Germline V CDR1 and CDR2: GTSNPN, SVGIG (reference sequence). The CDR3 length is 15 residues. Here the CDR3 DNA reads TGTGCCTGGAGTGTACCGGGACAGAGAGATTCACCCCTCCACTTT. This gives the protein CAWSVPGQRDSPLHF.

This clone was seen a handful of times. The genes are TRBV4-2 and TRBJ2-5; no clear D gene. This CDR3 comprises 11 residues. Between the trimmed V and J ends, which lost 8 bases and 7 bases, there was a span of 11 bases. The germline V gene encodes CDR1 LGHNA and CDR2 YNFKEQ. CDR3 sequence: CASGQSSTQYF. The CDR3 bases are TGTGCCAGCGGGCAAAGCTCGACCCAGTACTTC.

This clone occurred a few times. This chain joins TRBV7-9 and TRBJ2-7, with a tentative D call TRBD1 (6 bases). The CDR3 runs to 16 residues. Per germline, CDR1 SEHNR and CDR2 FQNEAQ (reference sequence). The V end lost 4 bases, the J end lost 1 base, and 17 bases lay between the germline ends. CDR3 sequence reads: CASSSPARTDSYEQYF. For the CDR3, the DNA is TGTGCCAGCAGCTCACCGGCTCGGACAGATTCCTACGAGCAGTACTTC.

This clone was seen only once. V usage is TRBV7-8 and J usage is TRBJ1-1, with D possibly being TRBD1 (6 bases). The CDR3 length is 12 residues. The ends were cut back, 2 bases at V and 7 bases at J, with 8 bases in the middle. Germline CDR1 and CDR2: SGHVS and FQNEAQ. The CDR3 here is CASSLRGGEAFF. CDR3 DNA sequence: TGTGCCAGCAGCTTAAGGGGGGGTGAAGCTTTCTTT.

The chain uses TRBV2 and TRBJ1-1; 9 nucleotides align to TRBD1. The CDR3 is 15 residues long. With V trimmed by 4 bases and J by 5 bases, 8 bases remained unmatched. Germline V gene lookup returns CDR1 SNHLY and CDR2 FYNNEI. The CDR3 region is CASSAQGARQTEAFF. Written as DNA, the CDR3 is TGTGCCAGCAGTGCACAGGGGGCGAGGCAGACTGAAGCTTTCTTT.

The chain uses TRBV5-5 and TRBJ1-1; D is unresolved. The germline gives CDR1 SGHKS, CDR2 YYEKEE (reference sequence). Trimming took 2 bases from V and 2 from J, leaving 13 bases between them. The CDR3 sequence is 15 residues long. This chain's CDR3 is CASSLAAGSNTEAFF. The DNA of the CDR3 is TGTGCCAGCAGCTTAGCAGCAGGAAGCAACACTGAAGCTTTCTTT.

With respect to this clone: This specimen includes other DNA sequences encoding the same CDR3. The chain recombines TRBV11-2 with TRBJ1-1, with D uncertain. Germline-derived CDR1 and CDR2 are SGHAT and FQNNGV. Deletions cut 5 bases from V and 1 base from J, with 11 bases between. The CDR3 sequence is 14 residues long. Here the CDR3 DNA reads TGTGCCAGCAGCCCCATCCCAGGGAACACTGAAGCTTTCTTT. Translating gives CASSPIPGNTEAFF.

This sequence joins TRBV4-3 and TRBJ2-7; TRBD1 might be the D (6 bases). This CDR3 comprises 16 residues. Trimming removed 4 bases from V and 0 bases from J, with 16 bases in between. Germline-derived CDR1 and CDR2 are LGHNA and YSLEER. The DNA of the CDR3 is TGCGCCAGCAGCCCTTCTTGGACAGCCAGCTCCTACGAGCAGTACTTC. Translating it yields CASSPSWTASSYEQYF.

The chain links TRBV30 to TRBJ2-1; TRBD2 agrees at 8 bases. CDR1 and CDR2 from the germline V gene are GTSNPN and SVGIG (reference sequence). The CDR3 consists of 13 residues. Unmatched junction bases numbered 4, after V lost 2 bases and J lost 7 bases. DNA of the CDR3: TGTGCCTGGAGTAGCGGGGGCCAGAATGAGCAGTTCTTC. Protein product: CAWSSGGQNEQFF.

The chain has TRBV29-1 and TRBJ2-1; D not resolved. Trimming took 4 bases from V and 3 from J, leaving 7 bases between them. There are 12 residues in the CDR3. Germline lookup yields CDR1 SQVTM and CDR2 ANQGSEA. The CDR3 nucleotides are TGCAGCGTTGTGCCCAGCTACAATGAGCAGTTCTTC. As protein: CSVVPSYNEQFF.

The J gene is TRBJ2-1, the V gene TRBV7-2; TRBD2 aligns across 9 bases. The length of the CDR3 is 16 residues. With V trimmed by 5 bases and J by 2 bases, 7 bases remained unmatched. CDR1 is SGHTA and CDR2 is FQGNSA in the germline V gene. The CDR3 nucleotides are TGTGCCAGCAGCATTAGCGGGGGCCCCACCTACAATGAGCAGTTCTTC. Protein product: CASSISGGPTYNEQFF.

The rearrangement joins TRBV9 to TRBJ2-1; D unresolved. The V gene lost 0 bases and the J gene lost 8 bases, with 15 bases spanning the gap. Germline V gene data show CDR1 as SGDLS and CDR2 as YYNGEE. This CDR3 contains 15 residues. The CDR3 nucleotides read TGTGCCAGCAGCGTAGCTGGGCTCACATGGGATGAGCAGTTCTTC. Protein: CASSVAGLTWDEQFF.

The rearrangement joins TRBV5-6 to TRBJ1-4; D gene unclear. The CDR3 extends over 13 amino acids. Trimming shortened V by 1 base and J by 11 bases, and 12 bases separated the two germline ends. The V gene's germline CDR1 is SGHDT and CDR2 YYEEEE. CDR3 in amino acids: CASSLPGERKLFF. CDR3 DNA: TGTGCCAGCAGCTTGCCCGGGGAACGGAAACTGTTTTTT.

The DNA for the CDR3 is TGTGCCTGGAGTGTACGGAGTAATGAGCAGTTCTTC. Translating gives CAWSVRSNEQFF. This sequence joins TRBV30 and TRBJ2-1, with D unresolved. V lost 0 bases to trimming and J lost 7 bases, with 7 bases between them. This CDR3 has 12 amino acids. In germline, CDR1 is GTSNPN, CDR2 SVGIG (reference sequence).

This clone was observed a single time. The rearrangement joins TRBV12-3 or TRBV12-4 to TRBJ2-5; D uncertain. V lost 4 bases and J 1 base, leaving 4 bases between the germline ends. The CDR3 covers 12 residues. CDR3 loop: CASSSLQETQYF. The CDR3 bases are TGTGCCAGCAGTTCACTCCAAGAGACCCAGTACTTC.

Notes on this clone: The sample holds other DNA sequences that translate to the same CDR3. The chain is built from TRBV7-2 and TRBJ1-1, with D possibly matching TRBD1 (5 bases). The CDR3 spans 13 residues. V lost 2 bases, J lost 2 bases, and 6 bases lay in between. The germline V gene encodes CDR1 SGHTA and CDR2 FQGNSA. The CDR3 spells CASSLTGNTEAFF. The CDR3 DNA reads TGTGCCAGCAGCTTAACAGGTAACACTGAAGCTTTCTTT. Drawing the rest from reference TRBV7-2 and TRBJ1-1, the complete variable domain is GAGVSQSPSNKVTEKGKDVELRCDPISGHTALYWYRQSLGQGLEFLIYFQGNSAPDKSGLPSDRFSAERTGGSVSTLTIQRTQQEDSAVYLCASSLTGNTEAFFGQGTRLTVV.

The CDR3 nucleotides are TGTGCCAGCAGCGCCAGTCAGGGGGCGCGAGGCTACACCTTC. Translated, it gives CASSASQGARGYTF. This sequence joins TRBV5-4 and TRBJ1-2, with TRBD1 identical over 8 bases. In germline, CDR1 is SGHNT, CDR2 YYREEE (reference sequence). The V gene end was trimmed by 4 bases and the J gene end by 8 bases; junction bases not matched to a gene: 10. The length of the CDR3 is 14 residues.

V gene TRBV19 combines with J gene TRBJ1-2; 12 bases line up with TRBD1. CDR3 length: 15 amino acids. Germline V lookup: CDR1 LNHDA, CDR2 SQIVND (reference sequence). V shed 3 bases, J shed 6 bases, and the junction held 5 bases outside the gene matches. Here the CDR3 reads CASSIGTGGVNGYTF. In DNA form, the CDR3 reads TGTGCCAGTAGTATCGGGACAGGGGGCGTTAATGGCTACACCTTC.

This sequence joins TRBV15 and TRBJ2-7, with 10 bases aligning to TRBD1. J was trimmed by 2 bases and V by 1 base; bases with no gene match: 2. Germline values: CDR1 LNHNV, CDR2 YYDKDF (reference sequence). This CDR3 has 15 residues. CDR3 sequence (DNA): TGTGCCACCAGCAGAGGGGGGACAGGGGCCTACGAGCAGTACTTC. It yields the protein CATSRGGTGAYEQYF. Full variable domain (missing parts from reference TRBV15 and TRBJ2-7): DAMVIQNPRYQVTQFGKPVTLSCSQTLNHNVMYWYQQKSSQAPKLLFHYYDKDFNNEADTPDNFQSRRPNTSFCFLDIRSPGLGDTAMYLCATSRGGTGAYEQYFGPGTRLTVT.

The rearrangement uses TRBV21-1 and TRBJ2-1; TRBD1 is the table's D call and was not checked against the DNA. TRBV21-1 is classified as a pseudogene. The CDR3 has 14 amino acids. The CDR3: CASSSRTGREEQFF. CDR3 coding DNA: TGTGCCAGCAGCTCCCGGACAGGGCGGGAGGAGCAGTTCTTC.

The rearrangement links TRBV3-1 (or the pseudogene TRBV3-2) to TRBJ1-1; 7 nucleotides match TRBD1. CDR3 length: 16 amino acids. Germline V gene lookup returns CDR1 LGHDT and CDR2 YNNKEL (reference sequence). After removal of 4 bases from V and 6 bases from J, the junction contained 14 bases not matched to a gene. CDR3 in amino acids: CASSPRDSRTRAEAFF. The CDR3 coding sequence is TGTGCCAGCAGCCCTCGGGACAGCAGAACAAGGGCTGAAGCTTTCTTT.

The gene calls are TRBV19 and TRBJ2-1; D is perhaps TRBD1 (5 bases). CDR1 is LNHDA, CDR2 SQIVND, per germline (reference sequence). This CDR3 has 15 amino acids. The germline V and J ends were trimmed by 3 bases and 6 bases, with 15 bases remaining between them. This CDR3 is CASSISTIDSNEQFF. The CDR3, as DNA: TGTGCCAGTAGTATTAGCACAATCGACAGCAATGAGCAGTTCTTC.

In regard to this clone: At one end the junction does not follow the germline gene, possibly because of a read error. V usage is TRBV6-2 or TRBV6-3 and J usage is TRBJ1-5; 7 bases map to TRBD1. CDR1 and CDR2 (germline): MNHEY, SVGEGT. This CDR3 is built from 16 residues. The CDR3 nucleotides are TGTGTCAGCAGTTCGCCGACAGGGAAGGCCTATCAGCCCCAGCATTTT. Translated: CVSSSPTGKAYQPQHF.